A single sample gave rise to the 14 T cell receptor beta chains below, sequenced in a study of T cell responses to AZD1222 COVID-19 vaccine. TCRdb keeps only in-frame clones here, not all; method: immunoSEQ multiplex PCR. The sample lists 100,000 to 150,000 clones; about 91% were seen once. The sequences come from peripheral blood, collected 28 days after the second AZD1222 dose. The receptors shown here come from an adult who received the AZD1222 COVID-19 vaccine.

The V gene is TRBV27, the J gene TRBJ1-6; tentative D call: TRBD1 (6 bases). The CDR3 has 15 residues. Germline CDR1 and CDR2: MNHEY and SMNVEV (reference sequence). V was clipped by 3 bases and J by 6 bases, with 12 bases between them. The CDR3 bases are TGTGCCAGCAGTTTCGGTGGGACACTTAATTCACCCCTCCACTTT. This sequence encodes CASSFGGTLNSPLHF.

The chain employs TRBV4-1 and TRBJ2-1; 7 nucleotides align to TRBD2. The CDR3 runs 15 residues. The V gene's germline CDR1 is MGHRA and CDR2 YSYEKL. The V gene end was trimmed by 2 bases and the J gene end by 5 bases; junction bases not matched to a gene: 6. CDR3 residues: CASSQKASGDNEQFF. DNA for the CDR3: TGCGCCAGCAGCCAAAAGGCTAGCGGAGACAATGAGCAGTTCTTC.

V is TRBV5-4 and J is TRBJ2-2; D is perhaps TRBD2 (6 bases). V was pared by 3 bases and J by 8 bases, with 20 bases between. This CDR3 region has 16 residues. The germline gives CDR1 SGHNT, CDR2 YYREEE (reference sequence). In nucleotides, the CDR3 is TGTGCCAGCAGCTGGGGACTTACCCCGGGGAGAGGGGAGCTGTTTTTT. Residues: CASSWGLTPGRGELFF.

This CDR3 is CASSGGGTGNEKLFF. The CDR3 DNA follows: TGTGCCAGCAGCGGGGGCGGGACGGGTAATGAAAAACTGTTTTTT. V usage is TRBV7-2 and J usage is TRBJ1-4, with D maybe TRBD1 (6 bases). CDR3 length: 15 amino acids. With 5 bases removed from V and 4 bases from J, the gap between germline ends came to 14 bases. Germline V gives CDR1 SGHTA, CDR2 FQGNSA.

The chain combines TRBV5-1 with TRBJ1-2, with a tentative D call TRBD1 (6 bases). Germline assignment: CDR1 SGHRS and CDR2 YFSETQ. With 0 bases removed from V and 8 bases from J, the gap between germline ends came to 14 bases. The length of the CDR3 is 14 residues. In DNA, the CDR3 is TGCGCCAGCAGCTTGGCCATTCAGGGGAAGGGCTACACCTTC. It translates to CASSLAIQGKGYTF.

This rearrangement joins TRBV4-2 to TRBJ1-6; 8 nucleotides match TRBD1. V was clipped by 3 bases and J by 7 bases; unmatched bases: 5. Germline V lookup: CDR1 LGHNA, CDR2 YNFKEQ. CDR3 length: 15 amino acids. CDR3 residues: CASSQNRGDNSPLHF. The DNA of the CDR3 is TGTGCCAGCAGCCAGAACAGGGGGGACAATTCACCCCTCCACTTT.

The rearrangement uses TRBV30 and TRBJ1-1; TRBD1 might be the D (6 bases). CDR3 length: 14 residues. The V gene lost 2 bases and the J gene lost 4 bases, with 14 bases spanning the gap. Germline assignment: CDR1 GTSNPN and CDR2 SVGIG (reference sequence). This CDR3 reads CAWSLGGAGTEAFF. Here the CDR3 DNA reads TGTGCCTGGAGTTTAGGGGGGGCAGGCACTGAAGCTTTCTTT.

The V call is TRBV6-5, the J call TRBJ1-2, with D tentatively TRBD1 (5 bases). Germline CDR1 is MNHEY and CDR2 is SVGAGI. The V and J ends lost 0 bases and 7 bases respectively, with 12 bases between them. This CDR3 has 14 residues. CDR3 in DNA: TGTGCCAGCAGTTACTCAGCGGGGGTGGGTGGCTACACCTTC. This gives the protein CASSYSAGVGGYTF.

This chain uses TRBV6-1 with TRBJ2-3; 8 bases are shared with TRBD2. CDR3 size: 16 residues. Trimming cost V 3 bases and J 2 bases; bases outside gene matches: 7. Germline CDR1 reads MNHNS; CDR2 reads SASEGT. The CDR3 DNA follows: TGTGCCAGCAGTGAGCTTAGCGGGGCGACCACAGATACGCAGTATTTT. Translating it yields CASSELSGATTDTQYF.

The chain joins TRBV10-3 to TRBJ2-3; weak D call: TRBD1 (5 bases). Looked up from germline, CDR1 is ENHRY and CDR2 is SYGVKD. The CDR3 is made up of 11 amino acids. V was shortened by 8 bases and J by 7 bases, with 10 bases between the two germline ends. CDR3 nucleotides: TGTGCCATCGGCAGGGAAAATACGCAGTATTTT. Translated, it gives CAIGRENTQYF.

V usage is TRBV5-1 and J usage is TRBJ1-1; D gene uncertain. V was trimmed by 0 bases and J by 3 bases, leaving 9 bases between them. The V gene's germline CDR1 is SGHRS and CDR2 YFSETQ. The CDR3 totals 14 residues. CDR3 in amino acids: CASSLVSVDTEAFF. The CDR3 DNA reads as TGCGCCAGCAGCTTGGTTTCGGTGGACACTGAAGCTTTCTTT.

This clone was seen just once. This sequence joins TRBV20-1 and TRBJ2-5; D gene unclear. The CDR3 is made up of 11 amino acids. Germline loops: CDR1 DFQATT, CDR2 SNEGSKA (reference sequence). Deletions cut 1 base from V and 10 bases from J, with 10 bases between. The CDR3 sequence: CSARASRSQYF. The CDR3 DNA reads TGCAGTGCTAGAGCTAGTAGAAGCCAGTACTTC.

This clone has just one count. DNA for the CDR3: TGTGCCAGCAGTTACTCAGGTTCTGAGCAGTTCTTC. Its protein is CASSYSGSEQFF. The chain uses TRBV6-2 or TRBV6-3 and TRBJ2-1, with D unclear. Trimming cost V 0 bases and J 9 bases, with 6 bases left between them. The CDR3 length is 12 residues. Germline V CDR1 and CDR2: MNHEY, SVGEGT.

The chain is built from TRBV19 and TRBJ2-2; D gene ambiguous. Germline values: CDR1 LNHDA, CDR2 SQIVND (reference sequence). V shed 7 bases and J shed 6 bases, with 21 bases lying between them. The CDR3 has 16 amino acids. The CDR3 DNA sequence: TGTGCCAGTACCCTATGGTTAGGGTTTAACGCCGGGGAGCTGTTTTTT. Translated: CASTLWLGFNAGELFF.